This T cell receptor (beta chain) came from a study of blood T cell repertoires in COVID-19. Study summary: Researchers got acute and convalescent COVID-19 samples from the United States, Italy and Spain.

Profiling relied on immunoSEQ multiplex PCR, and the TCRdb table lists in-frame clones only, not all of them. Seen here are some 390,000 clones, nearly 90% observed once, and the top ten hold approximately 1.5%. V was cut by 6 bases and J by 0 bases, with 18 bases left in between. CDR1 MGHRA and CDR2 YSYEKL come from the germline V gene. The CDR3 totals 18 residues. Adults between roughly 18 and 90 years of age took part from fewer than 30 US areas. Participants' own reports of clinical history determined their cohort assignment. Either two negative PCRs, clearance, or symptom resolution qualified Cohort 3 donors as recovered.

This sequence originates from a woman aged 25 to 39 who had recovered from COVID-19. The sample consisted of PBMCs or T cells enriched from blood (not recorded which). The chain employs TRBV4-1 and TRBJ1-6; D is ambiguous. The CDR3, as DNA: TGCGCCAGCAGTAACTCGCAGACCCGGGGCTCCTATAATTCACCCCTCCACTTT. This encodes CASSNSQTRGSYNSPLHF.